This T cell receptor beta chain derives from a study of blood T cell repertoires in COVID-19. Study at large: PBMCs, B-cell-depleted T cells, or T cells were the source of the cDNA or gDNA that made up the material.

Participants were aged 18 to 89 years from approximately 25 US areas. The recovered donors of Cohort 3 showed two negative PCRs, clearance, or symptom resolution. This clone appeared once. In the study's own analysis: Amplification of reference gene primers provided the estimated nucleated cell counts. Sequencing used immunoSEQ multiplex PCR; TCRdb keeps in-frame clones, though not all of them. Clone size and the V and J calls come from that table; the DNA yielded D and trimming. Found here are 250,000 or so clones, approximately 80% of them singletons; the top ten hold under 2%. Sequencing used PBMCs or T cells enriched from blood (not recorded which). This clonotype originated in a man in his sixties who had recovered from COVID-19.

CDR3 nucleotides: TGTGCCAGCGGCCATCCAGAGCGCTTTCATGGCTACACCTTC. Its protein product is CASGHPERFHGYTF. The chain joins TRBV27 to TRBJ1-2, with D hard to call. Germline loops: CDR1 MNHEY, CDR2 SMNVEV (reference sequence). Trimming stripped 8 bases from V and 6 bases from J, with 19 bases between. The CDR3 length is 14 residues.